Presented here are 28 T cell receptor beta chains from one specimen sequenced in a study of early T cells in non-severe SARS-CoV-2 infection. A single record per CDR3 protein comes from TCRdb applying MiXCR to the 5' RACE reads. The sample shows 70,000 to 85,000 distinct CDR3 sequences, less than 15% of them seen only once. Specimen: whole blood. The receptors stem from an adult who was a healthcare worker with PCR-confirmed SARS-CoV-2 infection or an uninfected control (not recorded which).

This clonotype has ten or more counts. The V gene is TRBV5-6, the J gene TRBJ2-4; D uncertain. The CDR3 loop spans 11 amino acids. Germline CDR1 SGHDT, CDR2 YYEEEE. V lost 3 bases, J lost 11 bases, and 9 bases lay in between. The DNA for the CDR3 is TGTGCCAGCAGCTCCGGGCAGTTTCAGTACTTC. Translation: CASSSGQFQYF. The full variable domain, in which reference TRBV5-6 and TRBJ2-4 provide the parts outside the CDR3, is DAGVTQSPTHLIKTRGQQVTLRCSPKSGHDTVSWYQQALGQGPQFIFQYYEEEERQRGNFPDRFSGHQFPNYSSELNVNALLLGDSALYLCASSSGQFQYFGAGTRLSVL.

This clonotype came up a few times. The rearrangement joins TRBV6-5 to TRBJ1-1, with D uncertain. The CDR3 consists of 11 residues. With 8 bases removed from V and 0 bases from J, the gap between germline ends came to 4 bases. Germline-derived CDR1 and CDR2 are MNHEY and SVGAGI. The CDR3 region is CASRLNTEAFF. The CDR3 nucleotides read TGTGCCAGCCGCTTGAACACTGAAGCTTTCTTT.

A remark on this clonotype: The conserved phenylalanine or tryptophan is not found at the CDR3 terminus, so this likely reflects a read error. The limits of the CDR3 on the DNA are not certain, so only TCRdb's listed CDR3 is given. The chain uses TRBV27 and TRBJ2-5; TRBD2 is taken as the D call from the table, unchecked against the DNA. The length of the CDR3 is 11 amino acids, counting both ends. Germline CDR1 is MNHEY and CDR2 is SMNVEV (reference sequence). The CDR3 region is CASRILTSRRE.

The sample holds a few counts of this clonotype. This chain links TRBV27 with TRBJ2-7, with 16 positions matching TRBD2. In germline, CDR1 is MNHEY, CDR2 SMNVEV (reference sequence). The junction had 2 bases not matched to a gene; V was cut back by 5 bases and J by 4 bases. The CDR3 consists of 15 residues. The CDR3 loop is CASSPGLAGGYEQYF. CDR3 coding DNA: TGTGCCAGCAGTCCGGGACTAGCGGGAGGGTACGAGCAGTACTTC.

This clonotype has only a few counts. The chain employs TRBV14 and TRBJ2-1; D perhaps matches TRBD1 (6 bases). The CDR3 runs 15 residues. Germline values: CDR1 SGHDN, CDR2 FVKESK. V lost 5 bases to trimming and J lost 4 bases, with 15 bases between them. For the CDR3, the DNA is TGTGCCAGCAGCTTTACGGGACAACCATACAATGAGCAGTTCTTC. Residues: CASSFTGQPYNEQFF.

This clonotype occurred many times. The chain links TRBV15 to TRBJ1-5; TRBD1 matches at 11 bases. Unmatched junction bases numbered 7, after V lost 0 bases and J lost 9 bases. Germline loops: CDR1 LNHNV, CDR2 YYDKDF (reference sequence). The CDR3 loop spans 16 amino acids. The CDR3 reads CATSRETGTGGLPQHF. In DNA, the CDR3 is TGTGCCACCAGCAGAGAAACCGGGACAGGGGGTCTGCCCCAGCATTTT.

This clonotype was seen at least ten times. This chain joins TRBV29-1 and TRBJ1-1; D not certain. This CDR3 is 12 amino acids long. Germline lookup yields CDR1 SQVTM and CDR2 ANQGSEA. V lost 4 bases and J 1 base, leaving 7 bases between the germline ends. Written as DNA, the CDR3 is TGCAGCGTTGGAGCCGGGAACACTGAAGCTTTCTTT. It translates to CSVGAGNTEAFF.

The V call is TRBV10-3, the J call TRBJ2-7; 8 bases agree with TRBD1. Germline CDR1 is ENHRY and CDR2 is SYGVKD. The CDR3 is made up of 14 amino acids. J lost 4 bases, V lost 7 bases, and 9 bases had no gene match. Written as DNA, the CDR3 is TGTGCCATCAAACAACAGGGACAGGATTACGAGCAGTACTTC. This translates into CAIKQQGQDYEQYF.

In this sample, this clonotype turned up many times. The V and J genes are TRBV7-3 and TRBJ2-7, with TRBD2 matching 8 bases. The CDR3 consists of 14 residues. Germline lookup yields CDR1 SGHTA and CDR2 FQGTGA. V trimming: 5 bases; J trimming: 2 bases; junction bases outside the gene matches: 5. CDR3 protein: CASSISGNTYEQYF. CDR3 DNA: TGTGCCAGCAGCATTAGCGGGAACACCTACGAGCAGTACTTC.

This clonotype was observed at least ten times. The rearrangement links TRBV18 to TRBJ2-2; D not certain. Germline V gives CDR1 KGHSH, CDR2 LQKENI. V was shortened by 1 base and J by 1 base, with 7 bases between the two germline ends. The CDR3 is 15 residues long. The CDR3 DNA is TGTGCCAGCTCACCACGTGTGGGGAACACCGGGGAGCTGTTTTTT. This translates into CASSPRVGNTGELFF.

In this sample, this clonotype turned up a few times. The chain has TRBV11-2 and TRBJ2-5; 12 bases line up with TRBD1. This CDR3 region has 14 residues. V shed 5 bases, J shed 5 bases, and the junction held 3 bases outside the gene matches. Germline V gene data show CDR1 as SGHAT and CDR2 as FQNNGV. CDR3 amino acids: CASSQGTGGETQYF. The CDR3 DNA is TGTGCCAGCAGCCAGGGGACAGGGGGCGAGACCCAGTACTTC. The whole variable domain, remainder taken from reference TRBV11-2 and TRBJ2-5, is EAGVAQSPRYKIIEKRQSVAFWCNPISGHATLYWYQQILGQGPKLLIQFQNNGVVDDSQLPKDRFSAERLKGVDSTLKIQPAKLEDSAVYLCASSQGTGGETQYFGPGTRLLVL.

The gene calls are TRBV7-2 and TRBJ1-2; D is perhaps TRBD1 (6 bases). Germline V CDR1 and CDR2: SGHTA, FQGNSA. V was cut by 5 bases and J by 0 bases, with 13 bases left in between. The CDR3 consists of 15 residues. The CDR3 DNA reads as TGTGCCAGCAGCCGTAGGACAGTCACTAACTATGGCTACACCTTC. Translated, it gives CASSRRTVTNYGYTF.

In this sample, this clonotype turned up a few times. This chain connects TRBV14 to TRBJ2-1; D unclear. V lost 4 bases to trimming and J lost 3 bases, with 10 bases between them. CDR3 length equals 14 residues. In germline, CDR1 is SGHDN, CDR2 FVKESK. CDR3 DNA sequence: TGTGCCAGCAGCCTCCGCGGCTACTACAATGAGCAGTTCTTC. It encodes CASSLRGYYNEQFF.

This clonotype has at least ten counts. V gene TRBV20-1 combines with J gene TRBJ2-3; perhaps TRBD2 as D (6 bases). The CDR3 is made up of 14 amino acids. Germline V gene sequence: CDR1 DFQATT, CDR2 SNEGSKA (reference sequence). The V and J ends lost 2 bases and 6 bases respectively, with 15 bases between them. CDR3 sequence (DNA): TGCAGTGCTAGACCAAACCGGGGGTCTGATACGCAGTATTTT. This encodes CSARPNRGSDTQYF.

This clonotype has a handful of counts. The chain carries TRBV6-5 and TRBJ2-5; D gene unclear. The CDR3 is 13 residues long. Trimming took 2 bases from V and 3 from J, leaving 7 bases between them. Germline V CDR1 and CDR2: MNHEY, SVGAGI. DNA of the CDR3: TGTGCCAGCAGTTACGGTGGGGAAGAGACCCAGTACTTC. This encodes CASSYGGEETQYF.

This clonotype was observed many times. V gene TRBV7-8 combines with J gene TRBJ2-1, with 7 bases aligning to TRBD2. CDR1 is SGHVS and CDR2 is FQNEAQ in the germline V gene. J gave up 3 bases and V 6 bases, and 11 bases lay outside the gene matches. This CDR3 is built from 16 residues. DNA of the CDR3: TGTGCCAGCAGTCACCGCCAGGGACTACTCTACAATGAGCAGTTCTTC. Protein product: CASSHRQGLLYNEQFF. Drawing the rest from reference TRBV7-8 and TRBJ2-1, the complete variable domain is GAGVSQSPRYKVAKRGQDVALRCDPISGHVSLFWYQQALGQGPEFLTYFQNEAQLDKSGLPSDRFFAERPEGSVSTLKIQRTQQEDSAVYLCASSHRQGLLYNEQFFGPGTRLTVL.

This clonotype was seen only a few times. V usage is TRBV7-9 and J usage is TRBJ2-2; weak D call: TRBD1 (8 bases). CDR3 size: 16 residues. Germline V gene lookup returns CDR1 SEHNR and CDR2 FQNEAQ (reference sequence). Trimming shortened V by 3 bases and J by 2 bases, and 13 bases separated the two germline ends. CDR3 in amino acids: CASSFNRGGNTGELFF. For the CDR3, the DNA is TGTGCCAGCAGCTTCAACAGGGGGGGCAACACCGGGGAGCTGTTTTTT.

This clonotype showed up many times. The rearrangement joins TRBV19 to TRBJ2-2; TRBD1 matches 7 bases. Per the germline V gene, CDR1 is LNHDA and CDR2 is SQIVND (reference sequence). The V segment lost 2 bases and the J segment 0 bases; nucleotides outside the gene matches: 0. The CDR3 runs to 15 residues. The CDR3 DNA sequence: TGTGCCAGTAGTATACAGGGGGCGAACACCGGGGAGCTGTTTTTT. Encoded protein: CASSIQGANTGELFF.

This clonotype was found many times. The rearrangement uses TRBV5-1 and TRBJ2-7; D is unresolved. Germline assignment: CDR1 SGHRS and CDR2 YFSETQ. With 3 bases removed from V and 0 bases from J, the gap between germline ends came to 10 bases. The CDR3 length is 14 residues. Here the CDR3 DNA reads TGCGCCAGCAGCTATAAGGAATTCTCCTACGAGCAGTACTTC. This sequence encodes CASSYKEFSYEQYF. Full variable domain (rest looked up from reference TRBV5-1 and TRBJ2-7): KAGVTQTPRYLIKTRGQQVTLSCSPISGHRSVSWYQQTPGQGLQFLFEYFSETQRNKGNFPGRFSGRQFSNSRSEMNVSTLELGDSALYLCASSYKEFSYEQYFGPGTRLTVT.

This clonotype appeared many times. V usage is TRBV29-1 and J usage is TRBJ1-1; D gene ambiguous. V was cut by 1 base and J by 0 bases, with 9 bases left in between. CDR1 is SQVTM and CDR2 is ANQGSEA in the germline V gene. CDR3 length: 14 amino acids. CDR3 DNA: TGCAGCGTTGAAGGCGTACACATGAACACTGAAGCTTTCTTT. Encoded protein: CSVEGVHMNTEAFF. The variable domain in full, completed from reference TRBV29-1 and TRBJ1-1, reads SAVISQKPSRDICQRGTSLTIQCQVDSQVTMMFWYRQQPGQSLTLIATANQGSEATYESGFVIDKFPISRPNLTFSTLTVSNMSPEDSSIYLCSVEGVHMNTEAFFGQGTRLTVV.

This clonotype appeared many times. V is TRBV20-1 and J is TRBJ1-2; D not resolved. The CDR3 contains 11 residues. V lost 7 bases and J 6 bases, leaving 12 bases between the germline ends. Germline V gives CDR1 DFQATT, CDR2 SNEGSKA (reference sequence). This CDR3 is CSVNDANGYTF. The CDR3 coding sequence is TGCAGTGTTAACGACGCCAATGGCTACACCTTC.

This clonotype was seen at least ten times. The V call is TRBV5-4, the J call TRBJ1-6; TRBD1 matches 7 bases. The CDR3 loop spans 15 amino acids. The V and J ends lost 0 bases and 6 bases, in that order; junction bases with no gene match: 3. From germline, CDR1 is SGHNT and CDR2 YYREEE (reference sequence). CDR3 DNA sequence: TGTGCCAGCAGCTTGGGGGGACAGCGTAATTCACCCCTCCACTTT. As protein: CASSLGGQRNSPLHF.

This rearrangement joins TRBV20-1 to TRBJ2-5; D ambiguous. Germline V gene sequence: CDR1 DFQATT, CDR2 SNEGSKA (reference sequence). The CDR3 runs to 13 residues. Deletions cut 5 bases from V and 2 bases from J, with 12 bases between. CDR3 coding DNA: TGCAGTGCTTCCCCGTCACCTCAAGAGACCCAGTACTTC. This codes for CSASPSPQETQYF.

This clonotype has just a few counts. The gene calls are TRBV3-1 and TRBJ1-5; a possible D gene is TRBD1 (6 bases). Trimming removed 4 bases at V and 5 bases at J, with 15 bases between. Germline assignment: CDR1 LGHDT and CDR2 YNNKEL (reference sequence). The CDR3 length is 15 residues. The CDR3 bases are TGTGCCAGCAGCCCGGCGTGGGGGGCGGATCAGCCCCAGCATTTT. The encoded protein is CASSPAWGADQPQHF. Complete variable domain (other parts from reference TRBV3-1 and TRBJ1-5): DTAVSQTPKYLVTQMGNDKSIKCEQNLGHDTMYWYKQDSKKFLKIMFSYNNKELIINETVPNRFSPKSPDKAHLNLHINSLELGDSAVYFCASSPAWGADQPQHFGDGTRLSIL.

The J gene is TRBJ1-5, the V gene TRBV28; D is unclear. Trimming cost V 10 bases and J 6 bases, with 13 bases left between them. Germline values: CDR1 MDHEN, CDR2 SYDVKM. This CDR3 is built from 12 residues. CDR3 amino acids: CATKLNSQPQHF. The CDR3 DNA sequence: TGTGCCACCAAGCTAAACTCTCAGCCCCAGCATTTT. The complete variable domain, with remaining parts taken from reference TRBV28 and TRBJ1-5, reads DVKVTQSSRYLVKRTGEKVFLECVQDMDHENMFWYRQDPGLGLRLIYFSYDVKMKEKGDIPEGYSVSREKKERFSLILESASTNQTSMYLCATKLNSQPQHFGDGTRLSIL.

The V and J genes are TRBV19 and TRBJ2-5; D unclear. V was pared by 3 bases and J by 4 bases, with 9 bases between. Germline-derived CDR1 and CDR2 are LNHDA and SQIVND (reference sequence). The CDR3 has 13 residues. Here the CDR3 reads CASSMRTRETQYF. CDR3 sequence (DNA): TGTGCCAGTAGTATGAGGACGCGAGAGACCCAGTACTTC.

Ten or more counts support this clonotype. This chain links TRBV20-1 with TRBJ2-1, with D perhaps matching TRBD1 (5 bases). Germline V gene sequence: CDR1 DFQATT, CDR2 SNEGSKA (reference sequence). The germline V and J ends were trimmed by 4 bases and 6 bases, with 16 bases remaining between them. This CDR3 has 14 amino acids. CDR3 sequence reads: CSATGLGARNEQFF. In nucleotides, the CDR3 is TGCAGTGCTACGGGCCTAGGGGCGCGCAATGAGCAGTTCTTC.

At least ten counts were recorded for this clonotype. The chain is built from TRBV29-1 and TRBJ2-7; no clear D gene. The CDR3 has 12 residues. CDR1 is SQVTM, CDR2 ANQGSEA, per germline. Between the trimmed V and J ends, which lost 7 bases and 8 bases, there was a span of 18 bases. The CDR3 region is CSAGPGPSQQYF. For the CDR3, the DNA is TGCAGCGCTGGACCGGGCCCTTCGCAGCAGTACTTC.